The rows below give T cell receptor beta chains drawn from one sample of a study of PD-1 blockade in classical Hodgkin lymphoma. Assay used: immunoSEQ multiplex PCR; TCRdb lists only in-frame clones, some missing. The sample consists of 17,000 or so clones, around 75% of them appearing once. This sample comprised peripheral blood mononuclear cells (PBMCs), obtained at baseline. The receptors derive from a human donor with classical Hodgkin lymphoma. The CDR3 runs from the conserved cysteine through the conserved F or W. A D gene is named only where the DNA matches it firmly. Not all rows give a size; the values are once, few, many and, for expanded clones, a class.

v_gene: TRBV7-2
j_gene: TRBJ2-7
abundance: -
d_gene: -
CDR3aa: CASSLDLLGDNEQYF
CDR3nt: TGTGCCAGCAGCTTAGACCTCCTCGGGGACAACGAGCAGTACTTC

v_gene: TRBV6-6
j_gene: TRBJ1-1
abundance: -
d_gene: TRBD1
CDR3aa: CASTQGDGTEAFF
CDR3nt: TGTGCCAGCACTCAGGGGGACGGCACTGAAGCTTTCTTT

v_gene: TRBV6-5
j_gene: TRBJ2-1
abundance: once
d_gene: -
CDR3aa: CASSADGSSYNEQFF
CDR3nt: TGTGCCAGCAGTGCTGACGGGAGCTCCTACAATGAGCAGTTCTTC

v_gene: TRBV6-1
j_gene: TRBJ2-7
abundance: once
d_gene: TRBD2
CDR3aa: CASSVGGSDEQYF
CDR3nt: TGTGCCAGCAGTGTCGGGGGGAGCGACGAGCAGTACTTC

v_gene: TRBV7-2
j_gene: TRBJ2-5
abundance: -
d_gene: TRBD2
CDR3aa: CASSLASGPLAQYF
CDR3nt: TGTGCCAGCAGCTTAGCTAGCGGGCCTTTGGCCCAGTACTTC

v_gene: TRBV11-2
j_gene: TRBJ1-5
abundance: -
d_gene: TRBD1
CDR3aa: CASSLEGGETQPQHF
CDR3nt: TGTGCCAGCAGCTTAGAAGGGGGCGAAACTCAGCCCCAGCATTTT

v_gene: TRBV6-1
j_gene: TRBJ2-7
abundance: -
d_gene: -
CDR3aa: CASSEASYEQYF
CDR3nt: TGTGCCAGCAGTGAAGCCTCCTACGAGCAGTACTTC

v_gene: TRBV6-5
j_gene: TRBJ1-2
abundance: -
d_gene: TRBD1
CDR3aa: CASRTQQGSYGYTF
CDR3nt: TGTGCCAGCAGAACACAACAGGGGTCCTATGGCTACACCTTC

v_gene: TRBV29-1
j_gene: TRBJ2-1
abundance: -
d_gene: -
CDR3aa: CSVPHGRYYNEQFF
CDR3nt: TGCAGCGTTCCTCACGGAAGATACTACAATGAGCAGTTCTTC

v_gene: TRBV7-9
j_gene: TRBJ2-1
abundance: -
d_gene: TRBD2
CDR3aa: CASSSVAGGSEQFF
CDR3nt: TGTGCCAGCAGCTCCGTAGCGGGAGGATCTGAGCAGTTCTTC

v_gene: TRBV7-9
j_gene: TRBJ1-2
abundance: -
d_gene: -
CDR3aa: CASSWRGGGSYTF
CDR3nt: TGTGCCAGCAGCTGGAGAGGGGGGGGAAGCTACACCTTC

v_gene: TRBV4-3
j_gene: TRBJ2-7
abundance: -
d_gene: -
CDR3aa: CASSQEVGNYEQYF
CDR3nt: TGCGCCAGCAGCCAAGAGGTCGGGAACTACGAGCAGTACTTC

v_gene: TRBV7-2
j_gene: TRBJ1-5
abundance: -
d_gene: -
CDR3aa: CASSLTVQGNGPQHF
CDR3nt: TGTGCCAGCAGCTTAACAGTCCAGGGGAATGGGCCCCAGCATTTT

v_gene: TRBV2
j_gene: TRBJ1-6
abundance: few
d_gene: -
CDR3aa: CASKSIGQGNSPLHF
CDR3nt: TGTGCCAGCAAGTCTATTGGGCAGGGGAATTCACCCCTCCACTTT

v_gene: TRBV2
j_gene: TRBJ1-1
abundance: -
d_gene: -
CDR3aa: CASSEGRGRREAFF
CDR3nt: TGTGCCAGCAGTGAAGGAAGGGGGAGACGGGAAGCTTTCTTT

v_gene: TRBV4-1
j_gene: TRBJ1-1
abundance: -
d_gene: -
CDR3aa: CASSQATLNTEAFF
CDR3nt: TGCGCCAGCAGCCAAGCGACACTAAACACTGAAGCTTTCTTT

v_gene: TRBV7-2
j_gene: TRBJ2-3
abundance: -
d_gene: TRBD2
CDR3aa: CASSSGTSFHYTDTQYF
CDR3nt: TGTGCCAGCAGCTCCGGGACTAGCTTCCACTACACAGATACGCAGTATTTT

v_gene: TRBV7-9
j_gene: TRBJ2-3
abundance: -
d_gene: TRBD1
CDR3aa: CASSRQGQGISDTQYF
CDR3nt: TGTGCCAGCAGCCGACAGGGACAGGGAATCTCAGATACGCAGTATTTT

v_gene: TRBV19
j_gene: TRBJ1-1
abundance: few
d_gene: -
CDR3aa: CASSISLNTEAFF
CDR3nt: TGTGCCAGTAGTATATCCCTGAACACTGAAGCTTTCTTT

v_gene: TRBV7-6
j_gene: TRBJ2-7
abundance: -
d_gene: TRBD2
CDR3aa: CASSLARSGGDYFSSYEQYF
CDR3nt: TGTGCCAGCAGCTTAGCGCGGTCGGGGGGGGACTACTTCAGCTCCTACGAGCAGTACTTC

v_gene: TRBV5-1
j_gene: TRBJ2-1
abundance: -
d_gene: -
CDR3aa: CASSPRGEVAYNEQFF
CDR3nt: TGCGCCAGCAGCCCTAGGGGGGAGGTCGCCTACAATGAGCAGTTCTTC

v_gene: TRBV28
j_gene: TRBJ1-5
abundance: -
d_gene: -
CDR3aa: CASSLVTPNQPQHF
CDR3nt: TGTGCCAGCAGTTTAGTGACCCCCAATCAGCCCCAGCATTTT

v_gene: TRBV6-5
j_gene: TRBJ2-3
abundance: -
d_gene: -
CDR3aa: CASSGRTDTQYF
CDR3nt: TGTGCCAGCAGTGGACGAACAGATACGCAGTATTTT

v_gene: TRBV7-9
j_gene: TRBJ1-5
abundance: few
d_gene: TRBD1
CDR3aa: CASSYDRGQPQHF
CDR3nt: TGTGCCAGCAGTTACGACAGGGGCCAACCCCAGCATTTT

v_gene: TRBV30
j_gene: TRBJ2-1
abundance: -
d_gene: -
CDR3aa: CAWSVQRLTVGYNEQFF
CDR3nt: TGTGCCTGGAGTGTACAGAGACTGACCGTGGGGTACAATGAGCAGTTCTTC

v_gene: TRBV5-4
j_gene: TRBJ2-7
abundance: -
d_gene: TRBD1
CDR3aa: CASSEAGTAYEQYF
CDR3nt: TGTGCCAGCAGCGAAGCCGGGACAGCCTACGAGCAGTACTTC

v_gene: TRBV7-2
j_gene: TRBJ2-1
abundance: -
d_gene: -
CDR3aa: CASSALHNEQFF
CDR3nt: TGTGCCAGCAGCGCCTTACACAATGAGCAGTTCTTC

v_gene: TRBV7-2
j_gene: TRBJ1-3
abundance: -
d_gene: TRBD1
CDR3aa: CASSFGGGIDTIYF
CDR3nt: TGTGCCAGCAGCTTTGGAGGGGGCATTGACACCATATATTTT

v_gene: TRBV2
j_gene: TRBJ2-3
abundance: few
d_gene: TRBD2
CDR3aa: CASSPGRGTDTQYF
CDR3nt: TGTGCCAGCAGCCCCGGGAGGGGAACAGATACGCAGTATTTT

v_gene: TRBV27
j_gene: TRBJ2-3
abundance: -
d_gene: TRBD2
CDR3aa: CASSRGLVAGGQGDTQYF
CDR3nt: TGTGCCAGCAGTAGAGGCCTTGTAGCGGGGGGGCAGGGGGATACGCAGTATTTT

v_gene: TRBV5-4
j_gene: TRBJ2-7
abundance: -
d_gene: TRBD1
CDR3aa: CASSLGDRVYEQYF
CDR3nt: TGTGCCAGCAGCTTGGGTGACAGGGTCTACGAGCAGTACTTC

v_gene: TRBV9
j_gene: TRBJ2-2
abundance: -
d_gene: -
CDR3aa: CASSSRATHTGELFF
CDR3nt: TGTGCCAGCAGCAGCCGGGCTACACACACCGGGGAGCTGTTTTTT

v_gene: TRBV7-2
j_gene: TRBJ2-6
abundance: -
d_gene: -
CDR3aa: CASSPASGANVLTF
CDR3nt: TGTGCCAGCAGCCCAGCCTCTGGGGCCAACGTCCTGACTTTC

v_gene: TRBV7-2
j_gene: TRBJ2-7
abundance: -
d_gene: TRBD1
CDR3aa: CASSLGTEIYEQYF
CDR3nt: TGTGCCAGCAGCCTCGGGACAGAGATCTACGAGCAGTACTTC

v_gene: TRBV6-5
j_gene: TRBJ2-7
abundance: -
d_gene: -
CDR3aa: CASRAAYPSYEQYF
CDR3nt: TGTGCCAGCAGGGCCGCGTACCCTTCCTACGAGCAGTACTTC

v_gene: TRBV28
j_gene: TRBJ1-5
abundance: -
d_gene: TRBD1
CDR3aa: CASRRQGAFSNQPQHF
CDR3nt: TGTGCCAGCAGAAGACAGGGGGCTTTTAGCAATCAGCCCCAGCATTTT

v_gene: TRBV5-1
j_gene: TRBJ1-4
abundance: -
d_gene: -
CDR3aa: CASSAPDSEKLFF
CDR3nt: TGCGCCAGCAGCGCCCCGGACTCTGAAAAACTGTTTTTT

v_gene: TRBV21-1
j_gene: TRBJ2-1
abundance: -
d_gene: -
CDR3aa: CASSNPGQGYNEQFF
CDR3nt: TGTGCCAGCAGCAATCCGGGACAGGGGTACAATGAGCAGTTCTTC

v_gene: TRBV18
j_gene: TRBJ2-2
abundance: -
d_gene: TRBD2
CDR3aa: CASGRVLAEAGGELFF
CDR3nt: TGTGCCAGCGGTCGTGTACTAGCGGAAGCGGGCGGGGAGCTGTTTTTT

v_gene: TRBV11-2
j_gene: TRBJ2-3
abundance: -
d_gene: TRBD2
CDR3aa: CASSFWGSGVYTDTQYF
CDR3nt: TGTGCCAGCAGCTTCTGGGGTAGCGGGGTCTACACAGATACGCAGTATTTT

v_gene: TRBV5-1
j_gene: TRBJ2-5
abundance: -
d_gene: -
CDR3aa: CASSLQETQYF
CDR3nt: TGCGCCAGCAGCCTCCAAGAGACCCAGTACTTC

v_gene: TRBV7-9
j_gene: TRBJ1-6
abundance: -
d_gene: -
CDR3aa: CASSLSGYNSPLHF
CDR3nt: TGTGCCAGCAGCCTCTCCGGTTATAATTCACCCCTCCACTTT

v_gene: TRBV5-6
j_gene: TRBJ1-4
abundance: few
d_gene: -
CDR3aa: CASSPSRLVANEKLFF
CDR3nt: TGTGCCAGCAGCCCGAGCCGGTTGGTAGCTAATGAAAAACTGTTTTTT

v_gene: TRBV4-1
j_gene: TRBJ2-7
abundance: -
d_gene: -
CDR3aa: CASSLTEGYREQGEQYF
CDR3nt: TGCGCCAGCAGCCTCACTGAGGGATACAGGGAGCAGGGCGAGCAGTACTTC

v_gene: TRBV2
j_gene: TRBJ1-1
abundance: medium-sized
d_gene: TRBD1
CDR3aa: CASSRGQETNTEAFF
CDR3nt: TGTGCCAGCAGCCGGGGACAGGAAACCAACACTGAAGCTTTCTTT

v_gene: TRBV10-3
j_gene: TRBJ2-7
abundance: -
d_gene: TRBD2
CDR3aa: CAISAGLAGGYYEQYF
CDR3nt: TGTGCCATCAGTGCTGGACTAGCGGGGGGCTACTACGAGCAGTACTTC